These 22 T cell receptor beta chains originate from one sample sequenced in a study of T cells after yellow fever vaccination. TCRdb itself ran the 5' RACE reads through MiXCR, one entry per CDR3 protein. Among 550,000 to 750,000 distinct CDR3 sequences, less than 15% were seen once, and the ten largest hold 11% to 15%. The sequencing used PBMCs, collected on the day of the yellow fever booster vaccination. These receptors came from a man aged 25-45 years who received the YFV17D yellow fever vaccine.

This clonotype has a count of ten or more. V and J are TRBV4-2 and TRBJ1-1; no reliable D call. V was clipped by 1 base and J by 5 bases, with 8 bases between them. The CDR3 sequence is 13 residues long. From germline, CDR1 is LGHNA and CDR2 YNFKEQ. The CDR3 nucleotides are TGTGCCAGCAGCCAAGTTAGGGATACTGAAGCTTTCTTT. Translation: CASSQVRDTEAFF.

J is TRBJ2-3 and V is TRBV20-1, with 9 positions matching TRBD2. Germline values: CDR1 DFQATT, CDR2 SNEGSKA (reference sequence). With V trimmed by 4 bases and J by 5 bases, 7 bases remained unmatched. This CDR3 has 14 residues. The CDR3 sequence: CSANSGSMLDTQYF. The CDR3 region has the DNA TGCAGTGCTAATAGCGGGAGTATGCTAGATACGCAGTATTTT.

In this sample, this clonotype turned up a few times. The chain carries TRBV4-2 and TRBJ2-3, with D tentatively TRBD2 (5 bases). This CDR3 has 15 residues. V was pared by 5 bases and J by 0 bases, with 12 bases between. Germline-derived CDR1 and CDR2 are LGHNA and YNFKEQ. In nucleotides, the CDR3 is TGTGCCAGCAGCGAGTCGGGGTACAGCACAGATACGCAGTATTTT. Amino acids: CASSESGYSTDTQYF.

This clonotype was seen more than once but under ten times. The CDR3 DNA sequence: TGCAGTGCTAAAGCCTTTAGCGGGCCAGGAACAGCCTACAATGAGCAGTTCTTC. The encoded protein is CSAKAFSGPGTAYNEQFF. The chain is built from TRBV20-1 and TRBJ2-1, with 7 bases fitting TRBD2. The CDR3 covers 18 residues. With 4 bases clipped from V and 2 bases from J, the junction kept 17 bases outside the gene matches. CDR1 is DFQATT and CDR2 is SNEGSKA in the germline V gene (reference sequence).

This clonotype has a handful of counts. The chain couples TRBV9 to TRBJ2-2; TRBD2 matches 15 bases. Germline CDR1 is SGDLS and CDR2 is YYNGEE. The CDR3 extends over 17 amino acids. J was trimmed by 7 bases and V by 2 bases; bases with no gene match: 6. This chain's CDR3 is CASSVLGLAGGDGELFF. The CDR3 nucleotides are TGTGCCAGCAGCGTCCTTGGACTAGCGGGAGGGGACGGGGAGCTGTTTTTT.

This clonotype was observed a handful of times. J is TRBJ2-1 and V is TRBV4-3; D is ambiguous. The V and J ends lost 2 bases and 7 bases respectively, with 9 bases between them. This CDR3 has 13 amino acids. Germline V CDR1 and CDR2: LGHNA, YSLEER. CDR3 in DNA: TGCGCCAGCAGCCAATCTGTGAGGAATGAGCAGTTCTTC. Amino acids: CASSQSVRNEQFF.

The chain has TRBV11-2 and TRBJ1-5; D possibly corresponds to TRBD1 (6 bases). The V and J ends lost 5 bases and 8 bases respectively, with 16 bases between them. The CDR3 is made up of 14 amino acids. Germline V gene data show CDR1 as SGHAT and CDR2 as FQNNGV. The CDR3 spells CASSPPTGSEPQHF. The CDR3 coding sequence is TGTGCCAGCAGCCCCCCGACAGGATCGGAGCCCCAGCATTTT.

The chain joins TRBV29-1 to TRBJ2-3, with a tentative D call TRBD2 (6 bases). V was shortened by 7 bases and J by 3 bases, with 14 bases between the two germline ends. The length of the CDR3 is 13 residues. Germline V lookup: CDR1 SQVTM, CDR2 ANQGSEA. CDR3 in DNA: TGCAGCGCGGCCGACGGGAGTACAGATACGCAGTATTTT. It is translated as CSAADGSTDTQYF.

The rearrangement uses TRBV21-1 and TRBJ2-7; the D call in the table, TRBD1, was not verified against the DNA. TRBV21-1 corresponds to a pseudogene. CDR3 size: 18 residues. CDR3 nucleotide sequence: TGTGCCAGCAGCAAAGTGGGGACAGGCGTCTGCTCCCCCTACGAGCAGTACTTC. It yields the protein CASSKVGTGVCSPYEQYF.

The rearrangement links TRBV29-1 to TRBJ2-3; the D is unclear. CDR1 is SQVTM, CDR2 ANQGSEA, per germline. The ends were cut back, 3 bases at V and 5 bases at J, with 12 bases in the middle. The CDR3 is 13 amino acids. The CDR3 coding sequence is TGCAGCGTTGATTTGGTTCTTAAAGATACGCAGTATTTT. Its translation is CSVDLVLKDTQYF.

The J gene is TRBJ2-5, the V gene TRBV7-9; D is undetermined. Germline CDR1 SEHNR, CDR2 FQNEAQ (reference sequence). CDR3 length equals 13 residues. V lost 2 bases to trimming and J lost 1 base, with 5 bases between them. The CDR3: CASSLLSQETQYF. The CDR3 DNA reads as TGTGCCAGCAGCTTACTTAGCCAAGAGACCCAGTACTTC.

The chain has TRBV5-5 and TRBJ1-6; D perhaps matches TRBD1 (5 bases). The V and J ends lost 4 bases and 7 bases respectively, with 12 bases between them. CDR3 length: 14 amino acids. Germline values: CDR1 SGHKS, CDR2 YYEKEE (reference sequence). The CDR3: CASSAGGVNSPLHF. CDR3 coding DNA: TGTGCCAGCAGCGCCGGGGGAGTGAATTCACCCCTCCACTTT.

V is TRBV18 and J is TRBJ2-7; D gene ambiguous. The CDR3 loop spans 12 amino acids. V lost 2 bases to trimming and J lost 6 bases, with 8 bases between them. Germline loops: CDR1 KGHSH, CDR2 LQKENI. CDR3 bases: TGTGCCAGCTCACCAGAGGTTGGCGAGCAGTACTTC. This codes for CASSPEVGEQYF. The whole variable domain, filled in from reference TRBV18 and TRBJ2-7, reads NAGVMQNPRHLVRRRGQEARLRCSPMKGHSHVYWYRQLPEEGLKFMVYLQKENIIDESGMPKERFSAEFPKEGPSILRIQQVVRGDSAAYFCASSPEVGEQYFGPGTRLTVT.

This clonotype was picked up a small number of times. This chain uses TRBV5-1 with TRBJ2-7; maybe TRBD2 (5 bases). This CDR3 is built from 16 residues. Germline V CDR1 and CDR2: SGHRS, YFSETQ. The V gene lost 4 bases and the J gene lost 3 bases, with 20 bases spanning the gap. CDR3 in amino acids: CASSADRDSGLYEQYF. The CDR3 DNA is TGCGCCAGCAGCGCGGACCGGGATTCAGGCCTCTACGAGCAGTACTTC.

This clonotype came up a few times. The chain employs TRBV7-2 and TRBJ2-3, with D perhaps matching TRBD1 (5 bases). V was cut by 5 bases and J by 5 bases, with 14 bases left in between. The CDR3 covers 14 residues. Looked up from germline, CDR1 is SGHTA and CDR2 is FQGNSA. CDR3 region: CASSLHRFQDTQYF. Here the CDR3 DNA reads TGTGCCAGCAGCCTCCACAGGTTCCAAGATACGCAGTATTTT.

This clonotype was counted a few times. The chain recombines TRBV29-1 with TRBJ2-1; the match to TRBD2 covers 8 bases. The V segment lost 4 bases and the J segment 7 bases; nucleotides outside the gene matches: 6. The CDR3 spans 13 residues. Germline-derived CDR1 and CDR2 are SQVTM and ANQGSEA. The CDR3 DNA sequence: TGCAGCGTTGCCGGGAGGGCCGGGAATGAGCAGTTCTTC. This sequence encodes CSVAGRAGNEQFF.

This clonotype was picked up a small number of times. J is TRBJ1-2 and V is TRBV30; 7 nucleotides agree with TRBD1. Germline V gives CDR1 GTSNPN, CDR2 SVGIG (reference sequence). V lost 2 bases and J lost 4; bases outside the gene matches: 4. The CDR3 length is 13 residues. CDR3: CAWSRTGSYGYTF. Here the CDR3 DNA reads TGTGCCTGGAGTCGGACAGGATCCTATGGCTACACCTTC.

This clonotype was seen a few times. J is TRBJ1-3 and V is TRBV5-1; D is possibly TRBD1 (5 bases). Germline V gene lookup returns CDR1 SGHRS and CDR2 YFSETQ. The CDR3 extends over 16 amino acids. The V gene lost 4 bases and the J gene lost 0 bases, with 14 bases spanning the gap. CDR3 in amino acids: CASSKDGGFSGNTIYF. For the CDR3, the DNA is TGCGCCAGCAGCAAGGATGGGGGTTTCTCTGGAAACACCATATATTTT.

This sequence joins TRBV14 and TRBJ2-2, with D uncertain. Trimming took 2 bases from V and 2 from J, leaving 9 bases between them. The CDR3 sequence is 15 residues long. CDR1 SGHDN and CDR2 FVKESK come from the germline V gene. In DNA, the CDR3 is TGTGCCAGCAGCCAAATGGGTGTAAACACCGGGGAGCTGTTTTTT. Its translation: CASSQMGVNTGELFF.

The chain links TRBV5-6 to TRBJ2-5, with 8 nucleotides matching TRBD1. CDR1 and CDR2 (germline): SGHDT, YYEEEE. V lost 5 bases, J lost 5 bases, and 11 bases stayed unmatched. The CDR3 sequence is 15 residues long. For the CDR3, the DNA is TGTGCCAGCAGTGGGCGTCAGGGGGCGTGGGAGACCCAGTACTTC. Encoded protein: CASSGRQGAWETQYF.

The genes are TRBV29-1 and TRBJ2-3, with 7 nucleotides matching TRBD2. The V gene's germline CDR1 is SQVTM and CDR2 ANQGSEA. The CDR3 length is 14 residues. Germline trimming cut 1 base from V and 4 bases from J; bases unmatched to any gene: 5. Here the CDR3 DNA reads TGCAGCGTTGAAGGCGGGAGAAGGGCAGATACGCAGTATTTT. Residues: CSVEGGRRADTQYF.

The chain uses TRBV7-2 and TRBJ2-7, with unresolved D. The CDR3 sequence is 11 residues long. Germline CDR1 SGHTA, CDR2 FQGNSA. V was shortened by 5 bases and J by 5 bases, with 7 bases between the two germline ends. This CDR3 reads CASSPFHEQYF. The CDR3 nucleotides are TGTGCCAGCAGCCCTTTCCACGAGCAGTACTTC.